The text below deals with one TCR beta chain. Its binding antigen is unknown. No base quality values were provided; no much bigger clone lies one nucleotide off. Separate from the approximately 700-subject first cohort, the validation cohort of about 110 subjects was the group to which the donors belonged. The data belong to a study of cytomegalovirus exposure and HLA in healthy donors (dated by TCRdb to 2015 to 2018). About the study as a whole: According to a later analysis, one platform produced both the roughly 110 validation repertoires and the approximately 670 repertoires of the first cohort. A separate validation cohort of 90 to 150 different subjects was used in addition to the approximately 670-subject first cohort. To predict cytomegalovirus infection status, the study combined high-throughput TCR immunosequencing, statistical association of individual TCRs with disease status, and machine learning. The aim of the study was to test whether cataloging public T cell receptors could identify signatures of past pathogen exposure. Findings and caveats that apply to the study as a whole: Three of the identified cytomegalovirus-associated TCR beta chains were confirmed in vitro to be specific for cytomegalovirus antigens. While some public TCRs were present in many individuals, most TCR sequences turned up only very rarely across donors. Subsequent analysis determined that TCRs grouped into clusters in the first cohort also showed a tendency toward co-occurrence across the 130 or so validation repertoires, and 85% to 95% of cluster scores exceeded 0. The study listed 164 TCR beta chains as associated with cytomegalovirus. The classifier was reported to diagnose cytomegalovirus status with high specificity and sensitivity in both the original cohort and the validation cohort. All 120 or so repertoires were used to score co-occurrence in the validation cohort in a later analysis, because that analysis had no HLA typing for the cohort. According to the authors, the approach could potentially be generalized to other disease states and immunological phenotypes.

Library preparation was by the immunoSEQ multiplex PCR assay. Per the source publication's procedure: To diagnose cytomegalovirus status from the catalog of TCR beta chain sequences, a statistical classification framework was built. The table was pulled from immuneACCESS by TCRdb, which kept in-frame rearrangements only. Such tables lose some clones; where checked, under half of the loss comes from unresolved V genes, and the rest has no known cause. That table furnishes V, J and clone size, whereas the DNA furnished D and trimming. The sample data list 75,000 to 90,000 clones, and about 96% of these were observed just once. Around 1.6% of the sample is taken by the ten largest. V loses 4 bases, J loses 6 bases, and the germline ends lie 18 bases apart. The CDR3 covers 15 residues, taking in both the cysteine and the phenylalanine. Left in the record is the CDR3 DNA by itself, 45 bases read in frame from the first base. The germline V gene encodes CDR1 SGDLS and CDR2 YYNGEE.

The receptor chain draws on TRBV9 and TRBJ2-3; TRBD2 might be the D gene, on 6 matching bases. Sequencing was carried out using PBMCs. This TCR derives from a man aged 18 to 30 in good health and CMV-seropositive. The nucleotide sequence is TGTGCCAGCAGCAACCCGGGACTTCCCACGGATACGCAGTATTTT. It specifies CASSNPGLPTDTQYF.